This is a list of T cell receptor beta chains from one sample in a study of blood T cell repertoires in COVID-19. Sequencing was performed with immunoSEQ multiplex PCR; in TCRdb, only in-frame clones are kept and a portion is missing. Here the sample spans about 190,000 clones, roughly nine tenths being singletons. The sequenced material came from peripheral blood. These receptors were collected from a man aged 25-40 years with acute or convalescent COVID-19. Each CDR3 is given with its conserved first and last residue. D genes are given only for firm matches. Expanded clones get a size class; other rows say once, few or many, or leave the size out.

D gene: .
V gene: TRBV5-1
J gene: TRBJ1-1
clone size: once
CDR3 protein: CASSGTTLDTEAFF
CDR3 DNA: TGCGCCAGCAGCGGAACGACTCTTGACACTGAAGCTTTCTTT

D gene: TRBD1
V gene: TRBV14
J gene: TRBJ2-2
clone size: .
CDR3 protein: CASSQQGALPSGELFF
CDR3 DNA: TGTGCCAGCAGCCAACAGGGGGCGTTGCCTAGCGGGGAGCTGTTTTTT

D gene: TRBD2
V gene: TRBV28
J gene: TRBJ2-3
clone size: .
CDR3 protein: CASSVATGLAGADTQYF
CDR3 DNA: TGTGCCAGCAGCGTAGCGACAGGACTAGCGGGGGCAGATACGCAGTATTTT

D gene: TRBD1
V gene: TRBV6-1
J gene: TRBJ1-6
clone size: .
CDR3 protein: CASSGRTGQSYNSPLHF
CDR3 DNA: TGTGCCAGCAGTGGTCGGACAGGGCAATCCTATAATTCACCCCTCCACTTT

D gene: .
V gene: TRBV10-2
J gene: TRBJ2-1
clone size: .
CDR3 protein: CASKGHMYNEQFF
CDR3 DNA: TGCGCCAGCAAAGGACACATGTACAATGAGCAGTTCTTC

D gene: TRBD1
V gene: TRBV6-1
J gene: TRBJ1-1
clone size: .
CDR3 protein: CASSEASRGFTEAFF
CDR3 DNA: TGTGCCAGCAGTGAAGCTTCCAGGGGGTTCACTGAAGCTTTCTTT

D gene: .
V gene: TRBV20-1
J gene: TRBJ1-1
clone size: .
CDR3 protein: CSASVRGYMNTEAFF
CDR3 DNA: TGCAGTGCTAGTGTCAGGGGCTACATGAACACTGAAGCTTTCTTT

D gene: TRBD2
V gene: TRBV10-2
J gene: TRBJ2-7
clone size: .
CDR3 protein: CASSESGGLTYEQYF
CDR3 DNA: TGCGCCAGCAGTGAATCGGGGGGGCTGACCTACGAGCAGTACTTC

D gene: TRBD2
V gene: TRBV13
J gene: TRBJ2-1
clone size: few
CDR3 protein: CASSYLAGGRYNEQFF
CDR3 DNA: TGTGCCAGCAGCTACCTAGCGGGGGGCAGGTACAATGAGCAGTTCTTC

D gene: .
V gene: TRBV10-1
J gene: TRBJ1-6
clone size: few
CDR3 protein: CASSESGQRSPLHF
CDR3 DNA: TGCGCCAGCAGTGAGTCTGGACAACGCTCACCCCTCCACTTT

D gene: .
V gene: TRBV4-1
J gene: TRBJ2-2
clone size: .
CDR3 protein: CASRSEGNTGELFF
CDR3 DNA: TGCGCCAGCCGATCCGAGGGAAACACCGGGGAGCTGTTTTTT

D gene: TRBD1
V gene: TRBV5-1
J gene: TRBJ2-3
clone size: .
CDR3 protein: CASSLQGAFADTQYF
CDR3 DNA: TGCGCCAGCAGCTTACAGGGGGCCTTCGCAGATACGCAGTATTTT

D gene: TRBD1
V gene: TRBV14
J gene: TRBJ1-2
clone size: once
CDR3 protein: CASSQGGQGIRGYGYTF
CDR3 DNA: TGTGCCAGCAGCCAAGGAGGACAGGGTATTCGTGGCTATGGCTACACCTTC

D gene: .
V gene: TRBV6-6
J gene: TRBJ2-4
clone size: .
CDR3 protein: CASTPLATKNIQYF
CDR3 DNA: TGTGCCAGCACCCCCCTAGCTACCAAAAACATTCAGTACTTC

D gene: TRBD2
V gene: TRBV5-1
J gene: TRBJ2-2
clone size: .
CDR3 protein: CASSRGLAKGGELFF
CDR3 DNA: TGCGCCAGCAGCCGCGGACTAGCCAAAGGCGGGGAGCTGTTTTTT

D gene: TRBD2
V gene: TRBV19
J gene: TRBJ2-1
clone size: .
CDR3 protein: CASTSLAGVSDEQFF
CDR3 DNA: TGTGCCAGTACAAGTCTAGCGGGAGTGTCTGATGAGCAGTTCTTC

D gene: TRBD1
V gene: TRBV9
J gene: TRBJ1-6
clone size: .
CDR3 protein: CASSARGTGSNSPLHF
CDR3 DNA: TGTGCCAGCAGCGCCCGTGGGACAGGAAGTAATTCACCCCTCCACTTT

D gene: .
V gene: TRBV30
J gene: TRBJ2-7
clone size: .
CDR3 protein: CAWSRDINGPYEQYF
CDR3 DNA: TGTGCCTGGAGCCGGGACATAAATGGCCCCTACGAGCAGTACTTC

D gene: TRBD1
V gene: TRBV5-8
J gene: TRBJ1-1
clone size: .
CDR3 protein: CASSAWTGGGGTEAFF
CDR3 DNA: TGTGCCAGCAGCGCCTGGACAGGGGGCGGAGGCACTGAAGCTTTCTTT

D gene: .
V gene: TRBV28
J gene: TRBJ1-2
clone size: .
CDR3 protein: CASSLQYGYTF
CDR3 DNA: TGTGCCAGCAGTTTACAGTATGGCTACACCTTC

D gene: .
V gene: TRBV6-1
J gene: TRBJ1-1
clone size: .
CDR3 protein: CASSDMGAANTEAFF
CDR3 DNA: TGTGCCAGCAGTGACATGGGGGCAGCTAACACTGAAGCTTTCTTT

D gene: TRBD1
V gene: TRBV9
J gene: TRBJ1-4
clone size: .
CDR3 protein: CASSARQGPNEKLFF
CDR3 DNA: TGTGCCAGCAGCGCCCGACAGGGACCTAATGAAAAACTGTTTTTT

D gene: .
V gene: TRBV28
J gene: TRBJ2-7
clone size: .
CDR3 protein: CASSRPQINVEQYF
CDR3 DNA: TGTGCCAGCAGCCGTCCCCAGATTAACGTCGAGCAGTACTTC

D gene: .
V gene: TRBV25-1
J gene: TRBJ1-1
clone size: .
CDR3 protein: CASSENGLKNTEAFF
CDR3 DNA: TGTGCCAGCAGCGAAAACGGACTGAAGAACACTGAAGCTTTCTTT

D gene: TRBD2
V gene: TRBV9
J gene: TRBJ2-5
clone size: .
CDR3 protein: CASSAAGGRLLQETQYF
CDR3 DNA: TGTGCCAGCAGCGCGGCGGGGGGCCGGCTGTTACAAGAGACCCAGTACTTC

D gene: TRBD2
V gene: TRBV25-1
J gene: TRBJ2-2
clone size: .
CDR3 protein: CASSDPGLAESGELFF
CDR3 DNA: TGTGCCAGCAGTGACCCGGGACTAGCGGAGTCCGGGGAGCTGTTTTTT

D gene: TRBD1
V gene: TRBV27
J gene: TRBJ1-6
clone size: .
CDR3 protein: CASSLAGGFTKGSPLHF
CDR3 DNA: TGTGCCAGCAGTTTGGCAGGGGGCTTTACAAAAGGTTCACCCCTCCACTTT

D gene: .
V gene: TRBV29-1
J gene: TRBJ2-7
clone size: once
CDR3 protein: CSVSGLSSYEQYF
CDR3 DNA: TGCAGCGTTAGCGGCCTCAGCTCCTACGAGCAGTACTTC

D gene: .
V gene: TRBV18
J gene: TRBJ2-3
clone size: .
CDR3 protein: CASSPRTTDTQYF
CDR3 DNA: TGTGCCAGCTCACCACGGACAACAGATACGCAGTATTTT

D gene: .
V gene: TRBV18
J gene: TRBJ2-3
clone size: .
CDR3 protein: CASSPPQHTDTQYF
CDR3 DNA: TGTGCCAGCTCACCACCACAGCACACAGATACGCAGTATTTT

D gene: TRBD2
V gene: TRBV7-3
J gene: TRBJ2-7
clone size: .
CDR3 protein: CASSLRGLALEEQYF
CDR3 DNA: TGTGCCAGCAGCTTACGGGGACTAGCGCTCGAGGAGCAGTACTTC

D gene: .
V gene: TRBV29-1
J gene: TRBJ2-5
clone size: .
CDR3 protein: CSVGQPLGETQYF
CDR3 DNA: TGCAGCGTTGGACAGCCCCTGGGGGAGACCCAGTACTTC

D gene: .
V gene: TRBV18
J gene: TRBJ1-1
clone size: .
CDR3 protein: CASSPDVPTGNTEAFF
CDR3 DNA: TGTGCCAGCTCCCCCGATGTCCCGACGGGGAACACTGAAGCTTTCTTT

D gene: TRBD2
V gene: TRBV28
J gene: TRBJ2-7
clone size: .
CDR3 protein: CATIREGPYEQYF
CDR3 DNA: TGTGCCACTATCAGGGAGGGGCCCTACGAGCAGTACTTC

D gene: TRBD1
V gene: TRBV7-2
J gene: TRBJ1-2
clone size: once
CDR3 protein: CASSYDRAYGYTF
CDR3 DNA: TGTGCCAGCAGCTATGACAGGGCCTATGGCTACACCTTC

D gene: .
V gene: TRBV30
J gene: TRBJ1-1
clone size: .
CDR3 protein: CAWSVQGNTEAFF
CDR3 DNA: TGTGCCTGGAGTGTGCAGGGGAACACTGAAGCTTTCTTT

D gene: TRBD1
V gene: TRBV7-2
J gene: TRBJ1-4
clone size: .
CDR3 protein: CASSLGDRRWEKLFF
CDR3 DNA: TGTGCCAGCAGCCTAGGGGACAGAAGGTGGGAAAAACTGTTTTTT

D gene: .
V gene: TRBV6-5
J gene: TRBJ1-1
clone size: few
CDR3 protein: CASRANRLPEAFF
CDR3 DNA: TGTGCCAGCAGGGCAAACAGGTTACCCGAAGCTTTCTTT

D gene: .
V gene: TRBV3-1/TRBV3-2
J gene: TRBJ1-1
clone size: once
CDR3 protein: CASSPRDNEAFF
CDR3 DNA: TGTGCCAGCAGCCCACGGGATAATGAAGCTTTCTTT

D gene: TRBD1
V gene: TRBV18
J gene: TRBJ1-5
clone size: .
CDR3 protein: CASSPMGQGGNQPQHF
CDR3 DNA: TGTGCCAGCTCACCAATGGGGCAGGGGGGCAATCAGCCCCAGCATTTT

D gene: TRBD1
V gene: TRBV29-1
J gene: TRBJ2-7
clone size: .
CDR3 protein: CSVVGSGQILEQYF
CDR3 DNA: TGCAGCGTTGTGGGATCGGGACAGATCCTAGAGCAGTACTTC

D gene: .
V gene: TRBV7-3
J gene: TRBJ2-3
clone size: .
CDR3 protein: CASSSPPGTDTQYF
CDR3 DNA: TGTGCCAGCAGCTCACCCCCCGGGACAGATACGCAGTATTTT

D gene: TRBD2
V gene: TRBV3-1/TRBV3-2
J gene: TRBJ2-5
clone size: .
CDR3 protein: CASSRAMTSAKETQYF
CDR3 DNA: TGTGCCAGCAGCCGAGCGATGACTAGCGCGAAAGAGACCCAGTACTTC

D gene: .
V gene: TRBV24-1
J gene: TRBJ2-6
clone size: .
CDR3 protein: CATSDTRATGANVLTF
CDR3 DNA: TGTGCCACCAGTGATACGAGGGCTACAGGGGCCAACGTCCTGACTTTC

D gene: .
V gene: TRBV5-1
J gene: TRBJ2-2
clone size: .
CDR3 protein: CASSFDPSGNTGELFF
CDR3 DNA: TGCGCCAGCAGCTTTGACCCAAGCGGAAACACCGGGGAGCTGTTTTTT

D gene: .
V gene: TRBV7-3
J gene: TRBJ2-1
clone size: .
CDR3 protein: CASSPPNGGSKNEQFF
CDR3 DNA: TGTGCCAGCAGCCCACCTAACGGTGGGAGTAAGAATGAGCAGTTCTTC

D gene: TRBD2
V gene: TRBV2
J gene: TRBJ2-5
clone size: .
CDR3 protein: CASSEGGSGLQETQYF
CDR3 DNA: TGTGCCAGCAGTGAAGGCGGGAGCGGCCTCCAAGAGACCCAGTACTTC

D gene: TRBD1
V gene: TRBV9
J gene: TRBJ1-1
clone size: .
CDR3 protein: CASSAQRQGTEAFF
CDR3 DNA: TGTGCCAGCAGCGCTCAAAGACAGGGCACTGAAGCTTTCTTT

D gene: .
V gene: TRBV30
J gene: TRBJ1-5
clone size: many
CDR3 protein: CAWSGGLSNQPQHF
CDR3 DNA: TGTGCCTGGAGTGGGGGACTCTCCAATCAGCCCCAGCATTTT